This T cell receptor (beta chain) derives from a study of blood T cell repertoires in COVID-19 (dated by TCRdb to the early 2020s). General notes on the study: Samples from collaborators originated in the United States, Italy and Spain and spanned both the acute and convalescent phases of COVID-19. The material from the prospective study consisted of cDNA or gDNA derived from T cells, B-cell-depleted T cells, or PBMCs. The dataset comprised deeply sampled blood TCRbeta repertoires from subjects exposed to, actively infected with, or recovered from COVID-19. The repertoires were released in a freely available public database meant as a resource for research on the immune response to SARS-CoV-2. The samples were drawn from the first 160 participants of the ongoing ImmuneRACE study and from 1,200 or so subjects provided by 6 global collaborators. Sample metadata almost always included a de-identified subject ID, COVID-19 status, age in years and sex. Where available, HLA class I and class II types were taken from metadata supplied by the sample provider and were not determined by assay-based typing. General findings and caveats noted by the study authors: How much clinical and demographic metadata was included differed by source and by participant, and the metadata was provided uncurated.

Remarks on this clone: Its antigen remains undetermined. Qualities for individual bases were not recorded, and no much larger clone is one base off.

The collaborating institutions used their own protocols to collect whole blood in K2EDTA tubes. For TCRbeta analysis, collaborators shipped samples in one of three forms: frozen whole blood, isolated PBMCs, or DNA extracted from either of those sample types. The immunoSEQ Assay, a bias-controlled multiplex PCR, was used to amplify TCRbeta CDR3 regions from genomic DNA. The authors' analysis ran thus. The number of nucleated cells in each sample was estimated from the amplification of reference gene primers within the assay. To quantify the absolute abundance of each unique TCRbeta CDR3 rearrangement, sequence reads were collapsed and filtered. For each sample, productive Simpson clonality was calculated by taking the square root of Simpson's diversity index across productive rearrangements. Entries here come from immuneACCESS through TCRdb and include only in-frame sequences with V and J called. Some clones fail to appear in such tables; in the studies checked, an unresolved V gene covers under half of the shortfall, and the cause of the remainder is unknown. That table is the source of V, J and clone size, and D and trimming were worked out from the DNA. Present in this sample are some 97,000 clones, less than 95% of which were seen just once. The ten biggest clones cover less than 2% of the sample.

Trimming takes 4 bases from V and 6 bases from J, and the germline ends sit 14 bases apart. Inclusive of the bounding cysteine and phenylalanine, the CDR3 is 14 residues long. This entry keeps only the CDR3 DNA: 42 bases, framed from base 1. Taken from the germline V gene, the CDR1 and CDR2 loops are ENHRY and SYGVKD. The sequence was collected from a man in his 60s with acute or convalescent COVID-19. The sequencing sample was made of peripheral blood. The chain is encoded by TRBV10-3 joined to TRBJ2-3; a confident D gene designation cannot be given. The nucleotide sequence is TGTGCCATCAGTGTCAACCGGATCGGGGATACGCAGTATTTT. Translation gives CAISVNRIGDTQYF.